This T cell receptor beta chain was identified during a study of siplizumab effects on memory and regulatory T cells. Clones were sequenced by immunoSEQ multiplex PCR, and TCRdb holds only the in-frame ones, with some missing. The table shows tens of thousands of clones, with roughly 87% occurring only once. Study outcomes and limitations: The study found naive T cells seemingly more diverse than memory cells and seemingly major alloresponse contributors. The study did not confirm that proliferating Tregs from siplizumab cultures were suppressive. Just a small share of alloreactive clones was traced back to unstimulated subsets. The study found that mappable alloreactive CD4+ clones averaged around 68% Treg-derived with siplizumab and over 25% in controls.

From germline, CDR1 is SGHNT and CDR2 YENEEA. The V and J ends lost 0 bases and 3 bases respectively, with 2 bases between them. There are 12 residues in the CDR3. Worth noting for this clone: Antigen unknown.

The source of this sequence is a human donor in good health. Sample: Tregs sorted from blood. The J gene is TRBJ2-5, the V gene TRBV11-3; unclear D gene. CDR3 amino acids: CASSLEEETQYF. The CDR3 nucleotides read TGTGCCAGCAGCTTAGAGGAAGAGACCCAGTACTTC.